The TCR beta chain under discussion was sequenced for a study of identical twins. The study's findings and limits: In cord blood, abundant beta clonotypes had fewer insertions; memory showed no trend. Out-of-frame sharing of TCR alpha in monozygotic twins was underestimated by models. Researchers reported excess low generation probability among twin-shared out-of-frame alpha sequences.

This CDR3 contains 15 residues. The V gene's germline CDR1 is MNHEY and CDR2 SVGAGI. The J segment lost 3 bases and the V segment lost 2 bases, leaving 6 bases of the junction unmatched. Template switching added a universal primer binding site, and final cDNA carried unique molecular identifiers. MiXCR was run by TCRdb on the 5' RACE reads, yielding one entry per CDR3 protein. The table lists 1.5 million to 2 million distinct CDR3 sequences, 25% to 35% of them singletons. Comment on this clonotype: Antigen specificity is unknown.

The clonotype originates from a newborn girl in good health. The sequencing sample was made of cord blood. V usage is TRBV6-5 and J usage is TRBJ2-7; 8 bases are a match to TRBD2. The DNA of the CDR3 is TGTGCCAGCAGTTACCTTAGCGGGACGATCTACGAGCAGTACTTC. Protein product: CASSYLSGTIYEQYF.